This T cell receptor beta chain was obtained from a study of CD8 T cells in Susac syndrome. After extraction with the RNeasy kit, about 0.45 to 1 ug of the RNA was reverse transcribed using random hexamers. TCRdb fed the immunoSEQ multiplex PCR reads into MiXCR, producing one record per CDR3 protein. This sample has fewer than 200,000 distinct CDR3 sequences, with roughly 95% found just once. The receptor was isolated from a human donor with multiple sclerosis. The sequenced sample was CD8+ T cells from PBMCs.

CDR3 sequence: CASSDRDRGPGTEAFF. The DNA of the CDR3 is TGTGCCAGCAGCGACCGGGACAGGGGGCCCGGGACTGAAGCTTTCTTT. V and J are TRBV7-8 and TRBJ1-1; 12 nucleotides line up with TRBD1. Germline-derived CDR1 and CDR2 are SGHVS and FQNEAQ. This CDR3 has 16 residues. After removal of 5 bases from V and 5 bases from J, the junction contained 9 bases not matched to a gene. Full variable domain (missing parts from reference TRBV7-8 and TRBJ1-1): GAGVSQSPRYKVAKRGQDVALRCDPISGHVSLFWYQQALGQGPEFLTYFQNEAQLDKSGLPSDRFFAERPEGSVSTLKIQRTQQEDSAVYLCASSDRDRGPGTEAFFGQGTRLTVV.